This note documents a single T cell receptor (beta chain) sequence. Antigen specificity is unknown. This entry belongs to a study of cytomegalovirus exposure and HLA in healthy donors. General study results and limits: Within the data, a cluster of highly shared sequence variants was likely a sequencing artifact.

The CDR3 is 15 residues long. CDR1 and CDR2 (germline): MNHEY, SMNVEV (reference sequence). The PCR was carried out with 60 Vbeta primers and 13 Jbeta primers. Libraries were prepared by immunoSEQ multiplex PCR; TCRdb keeps only in-frame clonotypes and omits some of them. In the table there are 150,000 to 200,000 clones, about four fifths of which are singletons. The material sequenced was PBMCs. This receptor was identified in a male donor in good health and CMV-seropositive. The rearrangement uses TRBV27 and TRBJ2-5, with a tentative D call TRBD2 (5 bases). The last part of the DNA fits TRBJ2-7 better; the J call may be wrong. The CDR3 coding sequence is TGTGCCAGCAGCCTCCGGGGATACTCGTCCTACGAGCAGTACTTC. Residues: CASSLRGYSSYEQYF.